This T cell receptor (beta chain) comes out of a study of cytomegalovirus exposure and HLA in healthy donors. While unrecorded immune exposures were likely, the donors were nominally healthy when sampled. This PCR relied on a set of 60 Vbeta primers and 13 Jbeta primers. The assay was immunoSEQ multiplex PCR, and TCRdb's table has in-frame clones only and misses some. The data contain about 140,000 clones, over 70% of them singletons. For this clone: What it binds is not known.

Germline loops: CDR1 MNHEY, CDR2 SVGAGI. The CDR3 loop spans 16 amino acids. V lost 4 bases to trimming and J lost 1 base; unmatched junction nucleotides: 7. Points from the study as a whole: Confirmation was obtained in vitro that a few CMV-associated chains are specific for CMV antigens. Researchers had no immune exposure information except CMV serostatus available. Usually a TCR sequence was rare, but some public TCRs were found in many donors.

Source material: PBMCs. This rearrangement joins TRBV6-5 to TRBJ1-5, with TRBD1 identical over 7 bases. The source of this sequence is a man aged 35 to 55 in good health and CMV-seropositive. CDR3 sequence (DNA): TGTGCCAGCAGTTTATCGACAGGGTCGAGCAATCAGCCCCAGCATTTT. Translated, it gives CASSLSTGSSNQPQHF.